Sequencing of this T cell receptor beta chain was carried out in a study of T cell changes during pregnancy in multiple sclerosis. Generated by immunoSEQ multiplex PCR, the TCRdb table keeps only in-frame clones and is missing some. The table lists about 30,000 clones, 80% to 90% of them singletons. With 6 bases clipped from V and 6 bases from J, the junction kept 10 bases outside the gene matches. CDR1 is SGHDN, CDR2 FVKESK, per germline. The CDR3 runs to 15 residues. V and J are TRBV14 and TRBJ2-1; 8 bases agree with TRBD2. The origin of this receptor is a female donor in good health, enrolled as a control in a pregnancy study. Sequenced material: CD4+ T cells from peripheral blood mononuclear cells, taken in the first trimester of pregnancy. This CDR3 reads CASRLLSGSSNEQFF. CDR3 DNA: TGTGCCAGCAGGCTCTTAAGCGGGAGTTCCAATGAGCAGTTCTTC.